This TCR beta chain stems from a study of blood T cell repertoires in COVID-19. Across the study: Samples taken during acute and convalescent COVID-19 were collected in the United States, Italy and Spain.

Trimming took off 8 bases at V and 5 bases at J, with 18 bases between the two ends. CDR3 size: 14 residues. The germline V gene encodes CDR1 MNHEY and CDR2 SVGAGI. Authors' methods: Amplified reference gene primers provided the basis for estimating nucleated cell counts. Data came from immunoSEQ multiplex PCR; TCRdb stores just in-frame clones and leaves some out. V and J calls and clone size are copied from that table; D and trimming were computed from the DNA. The repertoire has around 320,000 clones, approximately 89% of them found once; the top ten carry 6.9%. Material for sequencing was peripheral blood. This rearrangement joins TRBV6-5 to TRBJ2-5; TRBD2 might be the D (7 bases). This receptor was obtained from a woman aged 25 to 39 who had recovered from COVID-19. CDR3 amino acids: CASFGGRISETQYF. CDR3 nucleotide sequence: TGTGCCAGCTTCGGGGGGCGGATTAGTGAGACCCAGTACTTC.